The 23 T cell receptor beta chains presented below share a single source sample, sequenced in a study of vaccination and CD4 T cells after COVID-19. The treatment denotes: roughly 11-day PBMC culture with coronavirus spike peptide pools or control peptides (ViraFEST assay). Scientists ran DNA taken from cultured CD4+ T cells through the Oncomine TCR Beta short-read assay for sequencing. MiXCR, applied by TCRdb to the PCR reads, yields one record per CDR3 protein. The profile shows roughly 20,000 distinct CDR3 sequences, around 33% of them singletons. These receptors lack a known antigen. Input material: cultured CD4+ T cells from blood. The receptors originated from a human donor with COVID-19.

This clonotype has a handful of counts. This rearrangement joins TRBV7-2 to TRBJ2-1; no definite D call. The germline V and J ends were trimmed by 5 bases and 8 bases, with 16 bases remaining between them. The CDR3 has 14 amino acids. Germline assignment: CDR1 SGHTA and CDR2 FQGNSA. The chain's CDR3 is CASSPFNRLDEQFF. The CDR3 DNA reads TGTGCCAGCAGCCCCTTCAACCGGTTGGATGAGCAGTTCTTC.

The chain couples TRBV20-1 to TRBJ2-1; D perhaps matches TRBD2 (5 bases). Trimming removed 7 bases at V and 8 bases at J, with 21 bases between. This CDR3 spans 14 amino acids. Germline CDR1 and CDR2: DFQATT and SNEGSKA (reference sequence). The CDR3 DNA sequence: TGCAGTGTCCAAGCAGGCGTGGGGAGCGATGAGCAGTTCTTC. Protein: CSVQAGVGSDEQFF.

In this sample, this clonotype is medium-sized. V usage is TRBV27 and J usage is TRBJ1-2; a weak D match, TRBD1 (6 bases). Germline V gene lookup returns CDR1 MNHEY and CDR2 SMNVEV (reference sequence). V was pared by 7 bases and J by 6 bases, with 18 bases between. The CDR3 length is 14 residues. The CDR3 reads CASTPQGFGDGYTF. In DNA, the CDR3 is TGTGCCAGCACACCACAGGGTTTCGGCGATGGCTACACCTTC.

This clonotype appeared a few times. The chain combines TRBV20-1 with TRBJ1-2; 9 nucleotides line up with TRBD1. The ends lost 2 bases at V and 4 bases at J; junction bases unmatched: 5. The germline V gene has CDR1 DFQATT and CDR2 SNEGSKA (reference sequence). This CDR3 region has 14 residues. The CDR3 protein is CSARRTGDGYGYTF. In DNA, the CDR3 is TGCAGTGCTAGAAGGACAGGGGATGGCTATGGCTACACCTTC.

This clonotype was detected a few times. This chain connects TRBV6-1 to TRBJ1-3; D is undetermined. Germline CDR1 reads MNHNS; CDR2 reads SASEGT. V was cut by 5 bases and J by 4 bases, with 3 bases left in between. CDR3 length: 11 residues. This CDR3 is CASSRGNTIYF. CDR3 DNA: TGTGCCAGCAGTAGGGGAAACACCATATATTTT.

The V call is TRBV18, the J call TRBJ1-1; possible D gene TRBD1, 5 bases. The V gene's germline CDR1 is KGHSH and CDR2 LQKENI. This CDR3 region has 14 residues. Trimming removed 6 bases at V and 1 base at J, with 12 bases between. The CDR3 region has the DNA TGTGCCAGCTCGGAAGGTAGGGGGAACACTGAAGCTTTCTTT. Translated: CASSEGRGNTEAFF.

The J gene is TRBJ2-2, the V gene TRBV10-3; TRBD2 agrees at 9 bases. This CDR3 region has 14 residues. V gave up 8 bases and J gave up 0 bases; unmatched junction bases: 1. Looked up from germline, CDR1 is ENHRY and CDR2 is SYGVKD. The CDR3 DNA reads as TGTGCCATCCGCGGGGGGGCGAACACCGGGGAGCTGTTTTTT. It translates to CAIRGGANTGELFF.

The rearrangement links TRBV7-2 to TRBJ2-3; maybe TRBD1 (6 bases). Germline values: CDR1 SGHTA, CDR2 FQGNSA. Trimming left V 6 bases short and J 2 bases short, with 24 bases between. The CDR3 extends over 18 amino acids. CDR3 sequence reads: CASRYETGPRSYTDTQYF. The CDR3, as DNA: TGTGCCAGCAGATATGAAACAGGGCCACGCTCCTACACAGATACGCAGTATTTT.

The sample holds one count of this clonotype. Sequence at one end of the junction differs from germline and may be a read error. CDR3 nucleotide sequence: TGCGCCAGCAGCTTTGTCCTGCCCGGGGTTAATGGTTACACCTTC. This gives the protein CASSFVLPGVNGYTF. The rearrangement uses TRBV5-1 and TRBJ1-2; D remains unclear. CDR3 size: 15 residues. Per germline, CDR1 SGHRS and CDR2 YFSETQ.

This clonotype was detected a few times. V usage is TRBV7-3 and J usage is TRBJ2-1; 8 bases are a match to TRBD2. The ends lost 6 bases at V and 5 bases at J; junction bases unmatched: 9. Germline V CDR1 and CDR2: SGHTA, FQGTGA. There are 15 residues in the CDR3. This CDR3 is CASSVVGSGNNEQFF. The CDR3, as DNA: TGTGCCAGCAGTGTGGTGGGTAGCGGGAACAATGAGCAGTTCTTC.

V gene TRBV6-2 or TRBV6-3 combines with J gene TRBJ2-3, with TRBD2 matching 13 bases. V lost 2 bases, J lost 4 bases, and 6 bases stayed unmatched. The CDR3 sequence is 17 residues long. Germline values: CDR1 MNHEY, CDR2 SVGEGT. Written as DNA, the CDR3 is TGTGCCAGCAGTTACAGCCAACTAGCGGGGGGGCCAGATACGCAGTATTTT. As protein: CASSYSQLAGGPDTQYF.

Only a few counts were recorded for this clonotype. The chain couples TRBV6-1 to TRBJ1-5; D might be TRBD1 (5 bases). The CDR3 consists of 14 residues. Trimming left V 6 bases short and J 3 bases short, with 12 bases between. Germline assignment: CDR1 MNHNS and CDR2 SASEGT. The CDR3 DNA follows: TGTGCCAGCAGGGGAGACAGCTACAATCAGCCCCAGCATTTT. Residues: CASRGDSYNQPQHF.

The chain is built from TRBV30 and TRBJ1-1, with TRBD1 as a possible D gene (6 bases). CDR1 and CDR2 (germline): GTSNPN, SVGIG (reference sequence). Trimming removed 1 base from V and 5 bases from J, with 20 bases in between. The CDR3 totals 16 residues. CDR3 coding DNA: TGTGCCTGGAGTGGAGCGTCTGGGGGCATGGGAACTGAAGCTTTCTTT. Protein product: CAWSGASGGMGTEAFF. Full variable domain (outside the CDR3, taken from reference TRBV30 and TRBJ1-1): SQTIHQWPATLVQPVGSPLSLECTVEGTSNPNLYWYRQAAGRGLQLLFYSVGIGQISSEVPQNLSASRPQDRQFILSSKKLLLSDSGFYLCAWSGASGGMGTEAFFGQGTRLTVV.

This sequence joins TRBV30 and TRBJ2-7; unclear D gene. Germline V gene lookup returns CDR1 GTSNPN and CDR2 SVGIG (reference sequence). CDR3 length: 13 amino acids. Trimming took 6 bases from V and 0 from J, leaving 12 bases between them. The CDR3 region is CACPMAASYEQYF. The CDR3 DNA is TGTGCCTGCCCAATGGCCGCCTCCTACGAGCAGTACTTC.

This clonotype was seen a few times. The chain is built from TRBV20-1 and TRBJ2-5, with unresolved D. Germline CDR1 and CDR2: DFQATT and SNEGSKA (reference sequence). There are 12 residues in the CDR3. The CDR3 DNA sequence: TGCAGCGCGTCTTCGCGACAAGAGACCCAGTACTTC. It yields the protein CSASSRQETQYF.

This CDR3 reads CASRFRFQTGLGANYGYTF. The CDR3 DNA follows: TGTGCAAGTCGCTTCCGATTTCAGACAGGGTTGGGAGCTAACTATGGCTACACCTTC. The chain links TRBV12-2 to TRBJ1-2; TRBD1 is taken as the D call from the table, unchecked against the DNA. TRBV12-2 is a listed pseudogene. The CDR3 length is 19 residues.

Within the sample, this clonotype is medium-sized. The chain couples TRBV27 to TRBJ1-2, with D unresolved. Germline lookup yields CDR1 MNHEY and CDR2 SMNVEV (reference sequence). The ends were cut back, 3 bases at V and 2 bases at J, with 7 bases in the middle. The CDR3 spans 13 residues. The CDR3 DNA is TGTGCCAGCAGTTTTGAGGGAAACTATGGCTACACCTTC. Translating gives CASSFEGNYGYTF.

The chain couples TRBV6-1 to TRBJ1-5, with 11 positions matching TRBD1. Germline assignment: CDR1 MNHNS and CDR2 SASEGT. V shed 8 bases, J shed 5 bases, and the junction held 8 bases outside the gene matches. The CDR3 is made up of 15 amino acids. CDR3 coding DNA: TGTGCCAGCGAATTCGGGACAGGGGGAGATCAGCCCCAGCATTTT. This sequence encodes CASEFGTGGDQPQHF.

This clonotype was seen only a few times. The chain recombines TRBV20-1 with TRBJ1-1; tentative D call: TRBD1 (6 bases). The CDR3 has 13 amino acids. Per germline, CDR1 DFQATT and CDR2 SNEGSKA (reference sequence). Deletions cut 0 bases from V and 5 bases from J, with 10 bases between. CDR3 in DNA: TGCAGTGCTAGAGATGGTCAGGGGACTGAAGCTTTCTTT. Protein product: CSARDGQGTEAFF.

The CDR3 DNA follows: TGTGCCAGCAGTTCCCACAAAATTGGGGAAGTTGGGCCCCTCCACTTT. Its protein product is CASSSHKIGEVGPLHF. The chain uses TRBV6-5 and TRBJ1-6; D ambiguous. Germline assignment: CDR1 MNHEY and CDR2 SVGAGI. CDR3 length equals 16 residues. Between the trimmed V and J ends, which lost 4 bases and 13 bases, there was a span of 23 bases.

The CDR3 nucleotides are TGCAGTGCTAGTCCCACACGGGTGGACGGGGAGCTGTTTTTT. Translating gives CSASPTRVDGELFF. The chain employs TRBV20-1 and TRBJ2-2, with unresolved D. Deletions cut 3 bases from V and 7 bases from J, with 15 bases between. The CDR3 is 14 residues long. The germline gives CDR1 DFQATT, CDR2 SNEGSKA (reference sequence).

CDR3 coding DNA: TGTGCCACCTCCCGGGATAGAGACTACGAGCAGTACTTC. This translates into CATSRDRDYEQYF. The rearrangement links TRBV2 to TRBJ2-7, with D tentatively TRBD2 (5 bases). The CDR3 is 13 residues long. Trimming removed 10 bases at V and 3 bases at J, with 16 bases between. Germline CDR1 reads SNHLY; CDR2 reads FYNNEI.

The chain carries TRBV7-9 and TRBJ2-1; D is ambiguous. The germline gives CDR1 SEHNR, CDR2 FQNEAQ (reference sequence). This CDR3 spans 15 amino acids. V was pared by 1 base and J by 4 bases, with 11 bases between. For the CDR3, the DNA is TGTGCCAGCAGCTTAGAAGAAGGAAGGTACAATGAGCAGTTCTTC. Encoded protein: CASSLEEGRYNEQFF. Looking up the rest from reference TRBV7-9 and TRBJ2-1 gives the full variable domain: DTGVSQNPRHKITKRGQNVTFRCDPISEHNRLYWYRQTLGQGPEFLTYFQNEAQLEKSRLLSDRFSAERPKGSFSTLEIQRTEQGDSAMYLCASSLEEGRYNEQFFGPGTRLTVL.